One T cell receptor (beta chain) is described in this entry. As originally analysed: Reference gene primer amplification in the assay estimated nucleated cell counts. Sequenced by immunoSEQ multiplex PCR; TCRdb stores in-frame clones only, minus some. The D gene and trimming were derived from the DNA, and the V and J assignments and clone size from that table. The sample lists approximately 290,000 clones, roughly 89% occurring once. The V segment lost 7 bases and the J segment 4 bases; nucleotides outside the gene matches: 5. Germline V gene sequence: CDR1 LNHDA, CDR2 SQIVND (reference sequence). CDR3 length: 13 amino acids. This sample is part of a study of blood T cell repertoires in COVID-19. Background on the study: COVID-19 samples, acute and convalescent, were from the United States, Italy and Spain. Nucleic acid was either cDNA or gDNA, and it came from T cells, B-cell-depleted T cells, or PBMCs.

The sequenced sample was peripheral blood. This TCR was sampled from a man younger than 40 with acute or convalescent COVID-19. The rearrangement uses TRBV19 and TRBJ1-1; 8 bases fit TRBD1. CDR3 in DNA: TGTGCCAGTATCAATGACAGGGGCACTGAAGCTTTCTTT. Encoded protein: CASINDRGTEAFF.